The rows below give T cell receptor beta chains drawn from one sample of a study of blood T cell repertoires in COVID-19. Measured with immunoSEQ multiplex PCR; TCRdb has only the in-frame clones, and not every one. The profile shows more than 65,000 clones, approximately 78% of them singletons. Input material: peripheral blood. The receptors come from a woman in her seventies with acute or convalescent COVID-19. The CDR3 runs from the conserved cysteine through the conserved F or W. The D gene is left open where the match is weak. Only some rows state a clone size, as once, few, many or a class for expanded clones.

TGTGCCAGCAGCCCAGACAGTTCTAACTATGGCTACACCTTC,CASSPDSSNYGYTF,TRBV7-9,-,TRBJ1-2,-
TGTGCCAGCAGCTTGGCCTCTACAGGGGTCAATCAGCCCCAGCATTTT,CASSLASTGVNQPQHF,TRBV5-5,TRBD1,TRBJ1-5,-
TGTGCCAGCAGCTGGGATTCCGGGACAGCTTATGGCTACACCTTC,CASSWDSGTAYGYTF,TRBV7-9,TRBD1,TRBJ1-2,few
TGTGCCAGCAGTGAAGCGGCAGGGCGGCGCACCTTC,CASSEAAGRRTF,TRBV2,-,TRBJ1-2,-
TGTGCCAGTAGTATAGGGTGGGGACAGGCGGACACCGGGGAGCTGTTTTTT,CASSIGWGQADTGELFF,TRBV19,TRBD1,TRBJ2-2,-
TGTGCCAGCAGCTCTTTGCTTCCGGGACAGGGGGCATCGGACTATGGCTACACCTTC,CASSSLLPGQGASDYGYTF,TRBV5-4,TRBD1,TRBJ1-2,-
TGTGCCAGTAGTGCGAGAACAGATACGCAGTATTTT,CASSARTDTQYF,TRBV19,-,TRBJ2-3,-
TGTGCCAGCAGCCCCCAGGGGGAGTCCTACGAGCAGTACTTC,CASSPQGESYEQYF,TRBV7-2,TRBD1,TRBJ2-7,-
TGTGCCAGCAGTGAAGTCCTACCCGGGACTAGCGGTCACAATGAGCAGTTCTTC,CASSEVLPGTSGHNEQFF,TRBV2,TRBD2,TRBJ2-1,-
TGTGCCAGCGGGACCGTCCGTGGGGGCCGTGGCTACACCTTC,CASGTVRGGRGYTF,TRBV6-5,-,TRBJ1-2,-
TGTGCCAGCAGCCCCGGGTTTCAGCCCCAGCATTTT,CASSPGFQPQHF,TRBV7-8,-,TRBJ1-5,-
TGCGCCAGCAGTGAGCGACAGTCCTACGAGCAGTACTTC,CASSERQSYEQYF,TRBV10-1,-,TRBJ2-7,-
TGTGCCAGCAGCACAACAGGGGGCATACTGTTTTTT,CASSTTGGILFF,TRBV2,TRBD1,TRBJ1-4,-
TGTGCCAGCAGCTTCGGCGGTCTAAACACCATATATTTT,CASSFGGLNTIYF,TRBV12-3/TRBV12-4,-,TRBJ1-3,-
TGTGCCAGCAGCATCGACAGTAGCACAGATACGCAGTATTTT,CASSIDSSTDTQYF,TRBV5-4,-,TRBJ2-3,once
TGCGCCAGCCGGGACAACGTGGGTGGCTACACCTTC,CASRDNVGGYTF,TRBV5-1,-,TRBJ1-2,-
TGTGCCAGCAGCCCCCGTGGAGGGCCAGTCAACACCGGGGAGCTGTTTTTT,CASSPRGGPVNTGELFF,TRBV9,-,TRBJ2-2,-
TGCAGCGTTTCTTACGCGGGGGGACGGGAGACCCAGTACTTC,CSVSYAGGRETQYF,TRBV29-1,TRBD2,TRBJ2-5,-
TGTGCCTGGAGTTTCACAGTGGATTCACCCCTCCACTTT,CAWSFTVDSPLHF,TRBV30,-,TRBJ1-6,-
TGTGCCAGCAGCCCGGAGACAGGGAGCACTGAAGCTTTCTTT,CASSPETGSTEAFF,TRBV5-6,TRBD1,TRBJ1-1,-
TGTGCCAGCAGTGAACTGCAGGAGCAGTACTTC,CASSELQEQYF,TRBV2,-,TRBJ2-7,-
TGTGCCAGCAGCCCCCGCGGGGGCCTTGGCACAGATACGCAGTATTTT,CASSPRGGLGTDTQYF,TRBV5-4,-,TRBJ2-3,few
TGCGCCAGCGAAACCGGACAGGCTTACAATGAGCAGTTCTTC,CASETGQAYNEQFF,TRBV5-1,TRBD1,TRBJ2-1,few
TGCGCCAGCAGCGCGGGGGACAGGTACTACGAGCAGTACTTC,CASSAGDRYYEQYF,TRBV5-1,-,TRBJ2-7,-
TGTGCCAGCAGTTACTCGAAAACTGGCTATGGCTACACCTTC,CASSYSKTGYGYTF,TRBV6-5,-,TRBJ1-2,-
TGTGCCAGCAGTATGACCGGGACAGGGTTTTCGTCAGAGACCCAGTACTTC,CASSMTGTGFSSETQYF,TRBV7-3,TRBD1,TRBJ2-5,-
TGTGCCAGCAGCTCGAGACAGGGGCTAAGAGATGGAGAGACCCAGTACTTC,CASSSRQGLRDGETQYF,TRBV7-2,TRBD1,TRBJ2-5,-
TGTGCCAGCAGTGCCGGGACAGGGGATGAGACCCAGTACTTC,CASSAGTGDETQYF,TRBV2,TRBD1,TRBJ2-5,-
TGTGCCAGCAGCAAGGGGATCTCCTACAATGAGCAGTTCTTC,CASSKGISYNEQFF,TRBV11-3,-,TRBJ2-1,few
TGTGCCAGCAGCGTCCGAGCGGGAGGTAGCGAGACCCAGTACTTC,CASSVRAGGSETQYF,TRBV9,TRBD2,TRBJ2-5,once
TGTGCCTGGAGTGCCCCGACTGGCGGGAGGTTCGAGCAGTACTTC,CAWSAPTGGRFEQYF,TRBV30,TRBD2,TRBJ2-7,-
TGTGCCAGCAGCTTCGAGGGGACTAGCAGGGAACATTACGTCGGGGAGCTGTTTTTT,CASSFEGTSREHYVGELFF,TRBV7-8,TRBD2,TRBJ2-2,once
TGTGCCATCAGCGAGGTCTCTAGCAATCAGCCCCAGCATTTT,CAISEVSSNQPQHF,TRBV10-3,-,TRBJ1-5,once
TGTGCCAGTAGCCGCGACAGAAATTACGAGCAGTACTTC,CASSRDRNYEQYF,TRBV19,-,TRBJ2-7,-
TGTGCCAGCAGTTGCAGGGAGGCTCAGCCCCAGCATTTT,CASSCREAQPQHF,TRBV6-7,-,TRBJ1-5,few
TGTGCCAGCAGTTTACCGTGGGGGGGAACTGGAAACACCATATATTTT,CASSLPWGGTGNTIYF,TRBV28,-,TRBJ1-3,-
TGCGCCAGCAGCTCGGGGACTAGCCCCGGGGAGCTGTTTTTT,CASSSGTSPGELFF,TRBV5-1,TRBD2,TRBJ2-2,-
TGCGCCAGCACGTTAGCGGGGGGGAAAGAGACCCAGTACTTC,CASTLAGGKETQYF,TRBV5-1,TRBD2,TRBJ2-5,-
TGTGCCAGCTCCGAGTTCAGGGGGAGTAGTCTTGGCTACACCTTC,CASSEFRGSSLGYTF,TRBV9,TRBD1,TRBJ1-2,-
TGTGCCAGCAGCGAGGTACAGGGGCCCACAGATACGCAGTATTTT,CASSEVQGPTDTQYF,TRBV6-5,TRBD1,TRBJ2-3,-
TGCGCCAGCAGCTCCTACCCGGGGGGGCAGGTTGAGCAGTTCTTC,CASSSYPGGQVEQFF,TRBV5-1,TRBD2,TRBJ2-1,-